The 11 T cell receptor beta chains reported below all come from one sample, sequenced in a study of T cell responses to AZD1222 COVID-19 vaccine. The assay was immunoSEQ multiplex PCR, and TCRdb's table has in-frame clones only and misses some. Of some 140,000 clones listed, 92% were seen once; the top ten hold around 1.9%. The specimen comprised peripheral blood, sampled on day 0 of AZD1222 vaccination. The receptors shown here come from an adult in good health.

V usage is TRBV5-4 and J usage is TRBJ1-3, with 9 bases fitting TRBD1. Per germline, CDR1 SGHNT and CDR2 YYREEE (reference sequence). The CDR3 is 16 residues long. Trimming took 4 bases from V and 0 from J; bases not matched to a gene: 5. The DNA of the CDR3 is TGTGCCAGCAGCGCCGGGACAGGGAGCTCTGGAAACACCATATATTTT. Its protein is CASSAGTGSSGNTIYF. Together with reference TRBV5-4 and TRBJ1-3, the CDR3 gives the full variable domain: ETGVTQSPTHLIKTRGQQVTLRCSSQSGHNTVSWYQQALGQGPQFIFQYYREEENGRGNFPPRFSGLQFPNYSSELNVNALELDDSALYLCASSAGTGSSGNTIYFGEGSWLTVV.

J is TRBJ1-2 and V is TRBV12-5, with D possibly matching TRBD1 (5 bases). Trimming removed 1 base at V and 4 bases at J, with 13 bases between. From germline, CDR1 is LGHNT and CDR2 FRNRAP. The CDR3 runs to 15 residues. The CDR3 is CASGLGNTGFYGYTF. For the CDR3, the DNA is TGTGCTAGTGGTTTGGGAAATACAGGATTCTATGGCTACACCTTC.

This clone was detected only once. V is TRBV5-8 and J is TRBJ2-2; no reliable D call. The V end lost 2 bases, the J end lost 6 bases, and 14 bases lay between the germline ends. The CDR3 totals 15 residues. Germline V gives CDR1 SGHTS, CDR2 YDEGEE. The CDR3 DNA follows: TGTGCCAGCAGCTTTGGGTTGGGTCCGGCCGGGGAGCTGTTTTTT. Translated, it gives CASSFGLGPAGELFF.

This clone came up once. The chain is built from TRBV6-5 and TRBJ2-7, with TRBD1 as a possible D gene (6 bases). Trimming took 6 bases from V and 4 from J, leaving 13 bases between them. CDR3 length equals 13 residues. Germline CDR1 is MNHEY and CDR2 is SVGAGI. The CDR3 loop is CASRLTGKYEQYF. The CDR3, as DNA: TGTGCCAGCAGACTCACAGGGAAGTACGAGCAGTACTTC.

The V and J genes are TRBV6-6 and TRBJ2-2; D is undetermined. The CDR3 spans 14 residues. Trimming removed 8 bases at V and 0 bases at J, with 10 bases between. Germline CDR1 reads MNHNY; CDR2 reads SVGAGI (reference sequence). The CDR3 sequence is CASPGPSNTGELFF. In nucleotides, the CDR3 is TGTGCCAGCCCCGGGCCTTCGAACACCGGGGAGCTGTTTTTT.

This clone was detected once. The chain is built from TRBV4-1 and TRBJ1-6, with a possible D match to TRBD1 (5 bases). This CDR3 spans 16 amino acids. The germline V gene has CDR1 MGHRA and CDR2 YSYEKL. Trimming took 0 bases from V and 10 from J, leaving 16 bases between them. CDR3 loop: CASSQDRFRGDSPLHF. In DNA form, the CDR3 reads TGCGCCAGCAGCCAAGATCGGTTTAGGGGTGACTCACCCCTCCACTTT.

The CDR3 here is CATSRDQGGRGEQYF. In DNA, the CDR3 is TGTGCCACCAGCAGAGATCAAGGGGGGCGAGGCGAGCAGTACTTC. The chain uses TRBV15 and TRBJ2-7, with D perhaps assigned TRBD1 or TRBD2 (6 bases each). The CDR3 contains 15 residues. CDR1 LNHNV and CDR2 YYDKDF come from the germline V gene (reference sequence). Trimming left V 0 bases short and J 6 bases short, with 15 bases between.

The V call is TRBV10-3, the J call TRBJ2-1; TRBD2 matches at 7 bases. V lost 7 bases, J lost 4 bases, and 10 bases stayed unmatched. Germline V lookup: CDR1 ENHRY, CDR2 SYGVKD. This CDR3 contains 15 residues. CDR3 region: CAIKGAGPSYNEQFF. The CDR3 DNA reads TGTGCCATCAAGGGAGCGGGGCCCTCATACAATGAGCAGTTCTTC.

CDR3 loop: CASSLPGTYNEQFF. DNA of the CDR3: TGTGCCAGCAGTTTACCGGGGACCTACAATGAGCAGTTCTTC. V usage is TRBV27 and J usage is TRBJ2-1; weak D call: TRBD2 (5 bases). This CDR3 spans 14 amino acids. The V and J ends lost 2 bases and 2 bases respectively, with 7 bases between them. Germline V CDR1 and CDR2: MNHEY, SMNVEV (reference sequence).

For the CDR3, the DNA is TGTGCCACCAGCAGCCTCCCCGGTCCTGGTGGTGGCTACACCTTC. Translating gives CATSSLPGPGGGYTF. The chain couples TRBV15 to TRBJ1-2; D unclear. CDR1 and CDR2 from the germline V gene are LNHNV and YYDKDF (reference sequence). V was pared by 3 bases and J by 7 bases, with 18 bases between. The CDR3 runs 15 residues.

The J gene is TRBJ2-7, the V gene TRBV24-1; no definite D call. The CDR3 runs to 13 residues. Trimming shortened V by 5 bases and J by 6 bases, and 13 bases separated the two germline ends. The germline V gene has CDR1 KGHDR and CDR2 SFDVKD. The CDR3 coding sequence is TGTGCCACCAGTGCCCCAGGTTACGGCGAGCAGTACTTC. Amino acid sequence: CATSAPGYGEQYF.